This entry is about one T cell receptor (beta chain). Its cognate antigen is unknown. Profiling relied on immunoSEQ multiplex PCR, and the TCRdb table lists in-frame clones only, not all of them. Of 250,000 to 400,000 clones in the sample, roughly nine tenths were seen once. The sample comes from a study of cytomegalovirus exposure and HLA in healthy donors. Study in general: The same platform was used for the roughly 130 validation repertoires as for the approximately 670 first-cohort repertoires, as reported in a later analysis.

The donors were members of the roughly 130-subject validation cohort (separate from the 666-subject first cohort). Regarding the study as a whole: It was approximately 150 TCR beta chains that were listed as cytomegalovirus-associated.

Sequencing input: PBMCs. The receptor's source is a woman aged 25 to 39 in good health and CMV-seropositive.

CDR3 nucleotide sequence: TGTGCCAGCAGGAGGGTAGCGGGACCCGCGGAGCAGTACTTC. Amino acid sequence: CASRRVAGPAEQYF. This chain joins TRBV7-6 and TRBJ2-7, with 8 positions matching TRBD2. There are 14 residues in the CDR3. V was pared by 6 bases and J by 7 bases, with 11 bases of the junction left unmatched. The germline V gene encodes CDR1 SGHVS and CDR2 FNYEAQ.